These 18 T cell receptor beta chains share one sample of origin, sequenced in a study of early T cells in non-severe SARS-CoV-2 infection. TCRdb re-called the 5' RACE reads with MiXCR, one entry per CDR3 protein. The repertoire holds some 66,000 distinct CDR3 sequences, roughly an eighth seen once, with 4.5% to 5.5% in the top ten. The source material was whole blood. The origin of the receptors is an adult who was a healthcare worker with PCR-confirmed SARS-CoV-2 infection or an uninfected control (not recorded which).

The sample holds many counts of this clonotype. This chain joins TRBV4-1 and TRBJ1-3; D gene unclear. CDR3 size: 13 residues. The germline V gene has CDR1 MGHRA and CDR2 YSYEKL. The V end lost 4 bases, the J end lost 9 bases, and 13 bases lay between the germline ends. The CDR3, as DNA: TGCGCCAGCAGCCTGGCCCCGGACGGCACCATATATTTT. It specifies CASSLAPDGTIYF.

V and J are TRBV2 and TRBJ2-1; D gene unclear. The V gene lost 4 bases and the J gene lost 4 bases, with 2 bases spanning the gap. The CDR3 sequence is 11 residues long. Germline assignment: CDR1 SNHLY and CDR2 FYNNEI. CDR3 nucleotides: TGTGCCAGCAGTGTATACAATGAGCAGTTCTTC. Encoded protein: CASSVYNEQFF. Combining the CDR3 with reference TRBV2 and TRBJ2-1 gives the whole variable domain EPEVTQTPSHQVTQMGQEVILRCVPISNHLYFYWYRQILGQKVEFLVSFYNNEISEKSEIFDDQFSVERPDGSNFTLKIRSTKLEDSAMYFCASSVYNEQFFGPGTRLTVL.

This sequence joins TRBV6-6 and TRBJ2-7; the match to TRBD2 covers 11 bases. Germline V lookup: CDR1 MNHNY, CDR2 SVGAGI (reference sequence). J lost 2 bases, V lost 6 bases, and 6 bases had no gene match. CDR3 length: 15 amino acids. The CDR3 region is CASSSSGRRAYEQYF. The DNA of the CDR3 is TGTGCCAGCAGCTCTAGCGGGAGGCGAGCCTACGAGCAGTACTTC.

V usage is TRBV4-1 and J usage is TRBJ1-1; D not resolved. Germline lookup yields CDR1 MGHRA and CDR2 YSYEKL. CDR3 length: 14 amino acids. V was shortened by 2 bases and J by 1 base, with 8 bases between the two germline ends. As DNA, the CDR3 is TGCGCCAGCAGCCAAAGAGGCGGGAACACTGAAGCTTTCTTT. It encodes CASSQRGGNTEAFF.

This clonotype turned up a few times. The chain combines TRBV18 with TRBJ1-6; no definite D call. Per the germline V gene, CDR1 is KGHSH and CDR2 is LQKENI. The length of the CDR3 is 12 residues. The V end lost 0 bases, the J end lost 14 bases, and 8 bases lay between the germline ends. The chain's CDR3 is CASSPPKGSLHF. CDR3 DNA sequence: TGTGCCAGCTCACCACCCAAAGGGTCCCTCCACTTT.

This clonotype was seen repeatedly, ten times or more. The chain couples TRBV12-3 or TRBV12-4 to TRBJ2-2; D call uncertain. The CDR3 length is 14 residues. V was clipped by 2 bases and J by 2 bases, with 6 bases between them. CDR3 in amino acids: CASSLKGNTGELFF. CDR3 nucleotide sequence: TGTGCCAGCAGTTTAAAGGGTAACACCGGGGAGCTGTTTTTT.

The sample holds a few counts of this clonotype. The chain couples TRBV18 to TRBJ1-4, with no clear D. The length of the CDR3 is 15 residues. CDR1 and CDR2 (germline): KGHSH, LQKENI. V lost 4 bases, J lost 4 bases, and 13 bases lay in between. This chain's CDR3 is CASSLKAGDNEKLFF. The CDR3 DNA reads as TGTGCCAGCTCACTTAAAGCGGGAGATAATGAAAAACTGTTTTTT.

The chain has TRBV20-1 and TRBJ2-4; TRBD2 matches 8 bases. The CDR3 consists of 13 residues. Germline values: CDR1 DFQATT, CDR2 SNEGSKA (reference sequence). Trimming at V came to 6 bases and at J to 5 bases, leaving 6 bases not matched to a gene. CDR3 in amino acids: CSADREGQNIQYF. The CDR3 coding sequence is TGCAGTGCCGACCGGGAGGGGCAAAACATTCAGTACTTC.

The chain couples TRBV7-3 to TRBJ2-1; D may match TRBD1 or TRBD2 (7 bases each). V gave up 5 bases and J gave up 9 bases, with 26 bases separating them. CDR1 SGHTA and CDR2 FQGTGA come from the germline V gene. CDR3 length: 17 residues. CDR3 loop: CASSTGGQLGRHFEQFF. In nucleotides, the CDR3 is TGTGCCAGCAGCACGGGGGGACAGCTCGGAAGACACTTTGAGCAGTTCTTC.

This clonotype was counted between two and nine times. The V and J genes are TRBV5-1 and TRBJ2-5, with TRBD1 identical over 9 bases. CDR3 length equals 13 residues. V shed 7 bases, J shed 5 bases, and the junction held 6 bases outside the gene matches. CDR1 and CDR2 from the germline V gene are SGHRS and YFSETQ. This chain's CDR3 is CASAGTGHETQYF. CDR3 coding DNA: TGCGCCAGCGCCGGGACAGGGCACGAGACCCAGTACTTC.

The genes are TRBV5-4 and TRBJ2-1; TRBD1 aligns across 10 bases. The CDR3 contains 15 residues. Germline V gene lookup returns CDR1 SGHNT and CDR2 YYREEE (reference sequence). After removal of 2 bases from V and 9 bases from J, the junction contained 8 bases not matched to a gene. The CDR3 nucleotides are TGTGCCAGCAGCTTCCCGGGACAGGGGATAACTGAGCAGTTCTTC. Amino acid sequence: CASSFPGQGITEQFF.

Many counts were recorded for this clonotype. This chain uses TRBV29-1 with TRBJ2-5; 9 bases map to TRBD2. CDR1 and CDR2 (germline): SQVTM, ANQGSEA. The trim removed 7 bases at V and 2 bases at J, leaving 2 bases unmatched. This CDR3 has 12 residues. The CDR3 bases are TGCAGCGCAGCGGGAGGACAAGAGACCCAGTACTTC. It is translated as CSAAGGQETQYF.

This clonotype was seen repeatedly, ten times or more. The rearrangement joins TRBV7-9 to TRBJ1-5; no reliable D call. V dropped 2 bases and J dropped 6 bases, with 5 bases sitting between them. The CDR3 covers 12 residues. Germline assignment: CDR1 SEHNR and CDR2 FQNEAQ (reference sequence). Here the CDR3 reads CASSLIGQPQHF. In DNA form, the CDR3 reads TGTGCCAGCAGCTTAATCGGTCAGCCCCAGCATTTT. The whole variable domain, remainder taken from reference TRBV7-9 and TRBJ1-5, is DTGVSQNPRHKITKRGQNVTFRCDPISEHNRLYWYRQTLGQGPEFLTYFQNEAQLEKSRLLSDRFSAERPKGSFSTLEIQRTEQGDSAMYLCASSLIGQPQHFGDGTRLSIL.

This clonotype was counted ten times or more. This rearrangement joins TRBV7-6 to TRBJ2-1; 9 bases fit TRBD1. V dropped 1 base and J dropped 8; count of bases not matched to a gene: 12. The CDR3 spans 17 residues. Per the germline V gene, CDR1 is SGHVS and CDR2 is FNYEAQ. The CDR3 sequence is CASSLGFRDRVRYEQFF. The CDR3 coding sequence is TGTGCCAGCAGCTTAGGGTTCCGGGACAGGGTGAGGTATGAGCAGTTCTTC.

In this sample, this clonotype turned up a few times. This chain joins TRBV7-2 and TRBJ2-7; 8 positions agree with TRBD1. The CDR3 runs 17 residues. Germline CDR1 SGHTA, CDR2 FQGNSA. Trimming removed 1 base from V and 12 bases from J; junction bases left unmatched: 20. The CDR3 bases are TGTGCCAGCAGCTTAGGACACAGGGGGTGGTGGTCCCCTGGCTCGTACTTC. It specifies CASSLGHRGWWSPGSYF. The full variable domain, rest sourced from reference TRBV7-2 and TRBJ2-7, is GAGVSQSPSNKVTEKGKDVELRCDPISGHTALYWYRQSLGQGLEFLIYFQGNSAPDKSGLPSDRFSAERTGGSVSTLTIQRTQQEDSAVYLCASSLGHRGWWSPGSYFGPGTRLTVT.

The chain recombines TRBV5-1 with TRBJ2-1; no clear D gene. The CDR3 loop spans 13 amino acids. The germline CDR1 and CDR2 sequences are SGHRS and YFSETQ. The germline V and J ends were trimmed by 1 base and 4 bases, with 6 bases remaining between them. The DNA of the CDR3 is TGCGCCAGCAGCTTGTTGGAATACAATGAGCAGTTCTTC. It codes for CASSLLEYNEQFF.

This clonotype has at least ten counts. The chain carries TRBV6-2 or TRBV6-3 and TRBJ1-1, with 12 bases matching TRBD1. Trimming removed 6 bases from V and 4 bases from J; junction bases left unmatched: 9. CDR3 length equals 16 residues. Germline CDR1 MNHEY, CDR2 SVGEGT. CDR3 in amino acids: CASRIRDRGPGTEAFF. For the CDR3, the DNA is TGTGCCAGCAGGATCCGGGACAGGGGGCCGGGCACTGAAGCTTTCTTT.

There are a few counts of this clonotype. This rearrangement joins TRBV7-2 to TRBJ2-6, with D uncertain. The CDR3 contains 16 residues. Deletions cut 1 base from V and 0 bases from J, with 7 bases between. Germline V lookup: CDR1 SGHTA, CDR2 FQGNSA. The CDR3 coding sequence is TGTGCCAGCAGCTTAGACATTCGCTCTGGGGCCAACGTCCTGACTTTC. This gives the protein CASSLDIRSGANVLTF.